A selection of T cell receptor beta chains follows, all from one sample in a study of blood T cell repertoires in COVID-19. Sequenced by immunoSEQ multiplex PCR; TCRdb stores in-frame clones only, minus some. The sample has some 300,000 clones; roughly 89% are singletons. Sequenced input: PBMCs or T cells enriched from blood (not recorded which). The origin of the receptors is a woman in her 30s who had recovered from COVID-19. Both conserved end residues are part of each CDR3. Fields, in order: J gene, D gene, V gene, clone size, CDR3 DNA, CDR3 protein. A D gene is named only where the DNA matches it firmly. The size field is filled for only some rows; it gives once, few, many or a size class.

TRBJ2-5,-,TRBV4-2,-,TGTGCCAGCAGCCAAGGCTCACGGGAAGAGACCCAGTACTTC,CASSQGSREETQYF
TRBJ2-2,TRBD1,TRBV5-4,-,TGTGCCAGCACCGGACCCGGGACAGGGGACACCGGGGAGCTGTTTTTT,CASTGPGTGDTGELFF
TRBJ2-5,-,TRBV27,-,TGTGCCAGCAGTTCGAAGGGGAAGCTCCGGCCAGAGACCCAGTACTTC,CASSSKGKLRPETQYF
TRBJ2-7,-,TRBV15,-,TGTGCCACCAGCGGGGGAGGGACAGGATCCTACGAGCAGTACTTC,CATSGGGTGSYEQYF
TRBJ2-1,TRBD2,TRBV2,-,TGTGCCAGCTACGGGAGGGATTCCTACAATGAGCAGTTCTTC,CASYGRDSYNEQFF
TRBJ1-2,-,TRBV14,few,TGTGCCAGCAGCCAAGGACAGGCCACTTACTATGGCTACACCTTC,CASSQGQATYYGYTF
TRBJ2-1,TRBD2,TRBV7-2,-,TGTGCCAGCAGCTTACGTTGGCTAGCGGTCTCCTACAATGAGCAGTTCTTC,CASSLRWLAVSYNEQFF
TRBJ2-3,-,TRBV27,-,TGTGCCAGCAGTTCCCTTAAGACTAGCACAGATACGCAGTATTTT,CASSSLKTSTDTQYF
TRBJ1-6,-,TRBV27,few,TGTGCCAGCAGTTCTACCGGACTCGCTGGGCTCTCCTATAATTCACCCCTCCACTTT,CASSSTGLAGLSYNSPLHF
TRBJ2-1,TRBD1,TRBV5-4,-,TGTGCCAGCAGCCCCAGCGACAGGGCCCATGAGCAGTTCTTC,CASSPSDRAHEQFF
TRBJ1-2,-,TRBV7-2,-,TGTGCCAGCAGCTTGGGAGGGAATGGCTACACCTTC,CASSLGGNGYTF
TRBJ2-7,-,TRBV5-1,once,TGCGCCAGCAGCTTGGTTTCCGGGGGACCGCGTTACGAGCAGTACTTC,CASSLVSGGPRYEQYF
TRBJ1-4,-,TRBV11-2,-,TGTGCCAGCAGCCAGATGGGACATCTAGGAGAAAAACTGTTTTTT,CASSQMGHLGEKLFF
TRBJ2-7,-,TRBV6-5,-,TGTGCCAGCAGTACGGACTACACCCTCTACGAGCAGTACTTC,CASSTDYTLYEQYF
TRBJ1-1,-,TRBV7-3,-,TGTGCCAGCAGCTTGGGGGGAGTAGGGAACACTGAAGCTTTCTTT,CASSLGGVGNTEAFF
TRBJ2-7,TRBD2,TRBV19,once,TGTGCCAGTAGTATAGGGACTAGCGGTTACGAGCAGTACTTC,CASSIGTSGYEQYF
TRBJ1-4,TRBD1,TRBV7-6,-,TGTGCCAGCAGCTTAGTGGTAGGGGACAGGGGTGAAAAACTGTTTTTT,CASSLVVGDRGEKLFF
TRBJ1-5,-,TRBV7-8,-,TGTGCCAGCAGCTTAGCTCTCGGTGCGGGGATAGGTCAGCCCCAGCATTTT,CASSLALGAGIGQPQHF
TRBJ1-6,-,TRBV2,once,TGTGCCAGCAGCGGACAGAGCTCCACACCCCTCCACTTT,CASSGQSSTPLHF
TRBJ2-7,TRBD1,TRBV15,-,TGTGCCACCAGCGTCCGGGACAGAGATAACGAGCAGTACTTC,CATSVRDRDNEQYF
TRBJ1-1,-,TRBV28,-,TGTGCCAGCAGTAAATGGAATGGAGGCACTGAAGCTTTCTTT,CASSKWNGGTEAFF
TRBJ1-1,-,TRBV5-4,-,TGTGCCAGCAGCTCCGGGACACCACTAACCCCCCCTCACACAAAATTT,CASSSGTPLTPPHTKF
TRBJ2-1,-,TRBV4-1,-,TGCGCCAGCAGCCAAGATCGTGGGGGGATGGGGTCCTACAATGAGCAGTTCTTC,CASSQDRGGMGSYNEQFF
TRBJ2-5,-,TRBV7-2,-,TGTGCCAGCAGCCCCGTCCGGGAGACCCAGTACTTC,CASSPVRETQYF
TRBJ2-3,-,TRBV11-1,-,TGTGCCAGCAGCTTAGGGGCTATAGATACGCAGTATTTT,CASSLGAIDTQYF
TRBJ2-3,TRBD2,TRBV27,-,TGTGCCAGCAGTTTAATACTAGCGGGGGGTTTTGGAGATACGCAGTATTTT,CASSLILAGGFGDTQYF
TRBJ2-1,-,TRBV7-2,-,TGTGCCAGCAGCTTAGTTGGGACTTCGGGTGAGCAGTTCTTC,CASSLVGTSGEQFF
TRBJ2-1,-,TRBV19,-,TGTGCCAGTAGTGTAGACGGGGAACAATCCTACAATGAGCAGTTCTTC,CASSVDGEQSYNEQFF
TRBJ2-7,-,TRBV15,-,TGTGCCACCAGCCCTCGGGATTTTATCGGCTACGAGCAGTACTTC,CATSPRDFIGYEQYF
TRBJ2-1,TRBD2,TRBV3-1/TRBV3-2,-,TGTGCCAGCAGCCAAGGACTAGCGGAATCCAATGAGCAGTTCTTC,CASSQGLAESNEQFF
TRBJ1-1,-,TRBV9,few,TGTGCCAGCAGCGTAGTCCCTAACGCCGGAGCTTTCTTT,CASSVVPNAGAFF
TRBJ2-5,-,TRBV7-9,-,TGTGCCAGCAGCTTAAGAGAGCAAGAGACCCAGTACTTC,CASSLREQETQYF
TRBJ1-2,TRBD1,TRBV27,-,TGTGCCAGCAGTCCGACGATCGGGACAGGCTATGGCTACACCTTC,CASSPTIGTGYGYTF
TRBJ2-2,TRBD1,TRBV18,-,TGTGCCAGCTCGCCCGGGACAGGGGGCAGCGGGGAGCTGTTTTTT,CASSPGTGGSGELFF
TRBJ1-1,-,TRBV4-1,-,TGCGCCAGCAGCCCCAGACAAAACGGTTTGGGTTTGGACACTGAAGCTTTCTTT,CASSPRQNGLGLDTEAFF
TRBJ2-5,TRBD2,TRBV7-7,-,TGTGCTAGCAGCTTCGGCGGGGGGCACCAAGAGACCCAGTACTTC,CASSFGGGHQETQYF
TRBJ1-1,-,TRBV5-1,large,TGCGCCAGCAGCTTGGTAGAGGGATTCGGCACTGAAGCTTTCTTT,CASSLVEGFGTEAFF
TRBJ2-1,TRBD2,TRBV5-3,-,TGTGCCAGAAGGGAAGGGGCTCCGGGAGGCCACGGGCTTGAGCAGTTCTTC,CARREGAPGGHGLEQFF
TRBJ1-1,-,TRBV27,-,TGTGCCAGCAGTTTGTTCAGGGGCACTGAAGCTTTCTTT,CASSLFRGTEAFF
TRBJ2-7,-,TRBV29-1,-,TGCAGCGTTGAAGTTCTCGGGTGGGAGCAGTACTTC,CSVEVLGWEQYF
TRBJ1-1,TRBD1,TRBV7-9,once,TGTGCCAGCAGCTCGGGACAGGGGTTCGCTGAAGCTTTCTTT,CASSSGQGFAEAFF
TRBJ2-1,TRBD2,TRBV7-9,-,TGTGCCAGCAGCTTCGCGGCTAGCGGGACTCAGCAGTTCTTC,CASSFAASGTQQFF
TRBJ1-2,-,TRBV20-1,-,TGCAGTGCTAGTACGTTTTCGACTCTCTATGGCTACACCTTC,CSASTFSTLYGYTF
TRBJ1-4,TRBD1,TRBV16,-,TGTGCCAGCAGCCAAAGAGCAGGGGGTAATGAAAAACTGTTTTTT,CASSQRAGGNEKLFF
TRBJ2-3,TRBD1,TRBV27,-,TGTGCCAGCAGTTTTTACAGGGGAAGCACAGATACGCAGTATTTT,CASSFYRGSTDTQYF
TRBJ2-5,TRBD2,TRBV7-9,-,TGTGCCAGCAGCTTAGGGGTCGGTGGAGCGGGAGGTGAGGAGACCCAGTACTTC,CASSLGVGGAGGEETQYF
TRBJ2-7,TRBD2,TRBV7-9,-,TGTGCCAGCAGCTTGGGGGGGGAGAACCCCTACGAGCAGTACTTC,CASSLGGENPYEQYF
TRBJ1-1,TRBD1,TRBV6-2/TRBV6-3,-,TGTGCCAGCAGTCGACAGGGAATCATGGGCACTGAAGCTTTCTTT,CASSRQGIMGTEAFF
TRBJ1-2,-,TRBV19,-,TGTGCCAGTAGTCTCCAGGCCTCTATTGGCTACACCTTC,CASSLQASIGYTF
TRBJ1-6,TRBD1,TRBV5-1,-,TGCGCCAGCAGCTTGGAACAGGGGGACTCCTATAATTCACCCCTCCACTTT,CASSLEQGDSYNSPLHF